The 3 T cell receptor beta chains given below trace back to one sample, sequenced in a study of T cells in localized non-small cell lung cancer. Using immunoSEQ multiplex PCR, the repertoire was profiled, and TCRdb retains in-frame clones only, with some absent. The data contain roughly 48,000 clones, around three quarters of them seen just once; the ten biggest clones take up about a sixth. Source: peripheral blood, taken before any cancer treatment. These receptors were obtained from a man between 40 and 75 years old with stage I squamous cell lung carcinoma.

The chain carries TRBV14 and TRBJ2-7; D unclear. The CDR3 loop spans 15 amino acids. The V gene lost 0 bases and the J gene lost 4 bases, with 13 bases spanning the gap. Germline CDR1 and CDR2: SGHDN and FVKESK. The CDR3 DNA follows: TGTGCCAGCAGCCAAGACTCAGGTCGTCGGTACGAGCAGTACTTC. Encoded protein: CASSQDSGRRYEQYF. The whole variable domain, remainder taken from reference TRBV14 and TRBJ2-7, is EAGVTQFPSHSVIEKGQTVTLRCDPISGHDNLYWYRRVMGKEIKFLLHFVKESKQDESGMPNNRFLAERTGGTYSTLKVQPAELEDSGVYFCASSQDSGRRYEQYFGPGTRLTVT.

The gene calls are TRBV6-4 and TRBJ2-3, with D perhaps TRBD2 (5 bases). This CDR3 region has 15 residues. CDR1 is MRHNA, CDR2 SNTAGT, per germline. Trimming left V 5 bases short and J 0 bases short, with 12 bases between. The DNA of the CDR3 is TGTGCCAGCAGTATCAGCGGTATTAGCACAGATACGCAGTATTTT. It yields the protein CASSISGISTDTQYF.

About this clone itself: Because the CDR3's place on the DNA is in doubt, the DNA is left out and the CDR3 is given as listed by TCRdb. The chain combines TRBV21-1 with TRBJ2-3; no check of the table's D call, TRBD2, against the DNA was made. TRBV21-1 is shown as a pseudogene. The CDR3 region is 14 residues in length, termini included. The CDR3 protein is CASIVAGGTDTQYF.